This T cell receptor beta chain was found in a study of T-cell memory formation after mild COVID-19. Study-wide background: TCR clusters were largely donor specific.

This clonotype was picked up many times. Per germline, CDR1 ENHRY and CDR2 SYGVKD. V lost 3 bases, J lost 5 bases, and 10 bases lay in between. The CDR3 loop spans 13 amino acids. Via MiXCR, TCRdb re-called the 5' RACE reads, giving one row per CDR3 protein. The data show roughly 300,000 distinct CDR3 sequences, roughly 15% seen once. This chain connects TRBV10-3 to TRBJ2-5; D is unresolved. Sequenced sample: PBMCs or a T cell subset sorted from them (not recorded which). This sequence originates from a man aged 18 to 29 who had mild COVID-19 (a few samples of this study predate the infection). Cell type and time point are not known. CDR3 coding DNA: TGTGCCATCAGTGACGTCTCGAGGGAGACCCAGTACTTC. This gives the protein CAISDVSRETQYF.